A single sample gave rise to the 9 T cell receptor beta chains below, sequenced in a study of vaccination and CD4 T cells after COVID-19. The Oncomine TCR Beta short-read assay was applied to DNA of cultured CD4+ T cells. TCRdb re-called the PCR reads through MiXCR, storing one row per CDR3 protein. The sample has approximately 15,000 distinct CDR3 sequences, about 48% seen once. As for treatment: roughly ten-day PBMC culture with coronavirus spike peptide pools or control peptides (ViraFEST assay). The antigens for these receptors are not known. Here the sequenced sample was CD4+ T cells from blood, cultured in vitro, taken before SARS-CoV-2 vaccination. Every receptor here comes from a human donor who had recovered from COVID-19.

The V gene is TRBV20-1, the J gene TRBJ1-6; perhaps TRBD1 as D (5 bases). Germline V CDR1 and CDR2: DFQATT, SNEGSKA (reference sequence). V dropped 0 bases and J dropped 8 bases, with 11 bases sitting between them. The CDR3 runs to 14 residues. CDR3 coding DNA: TGCAGTGCTAGAGATGGCGGGACTCATTCACCCCTCCACTTT. It codes for CSARDGGTHSPLHF.

J is TRBJ1-1 and V is TRBV20-1; D is unresolved. Germline CDR1 and CDR2: DFQATT and SNEGSKA (reference sequence). V lost 3 bases, J lost 5 bases, and 13 bases lay in between. The length of the CDR3 is 13 residues. For the CDR3, the DNA is TGCAGTGCTAGTAGCCGACGGGGAACTGAAGCTTTCTTT. Protein sequence: CSASSRRGTEAFF.

V usage is TRBV7-2 and J usage is TRBJ1-6; the match to TRBD1 covers 7 bases. V gave up 4 bases and J gave up 7 bases; unmatched junction bases: 4. The germline V gene encodes CDR1 SGHTA and CDR2 FQGNSA. This CDR3 region has 14 residues. CDR3 DNA: TGTGCCAGCAGCTCACCAGGGGGAAATTCACCCCTCCACTTT. It codes for CASSSPGGNSPLHF.

The chain combines TRBV24-1 with TRBJ2-1; 12 positions match TRBD1. Germline-derived CDR1 and CDR2 are KGHDR and SFDVKD. V trimming: 5 bases; J trimming: 7 bases; junction bases outside the gene matches: 8. There are 16 residues in the CDR3. As DNA, the CDR3 is TGTGCCACCAGTGTCGGTGGGACAGGGGGCTATAATGAGCAGTTCTTC. Encoded protein: CATSVGGTGGYNEQFF.

This sequence joins TRBV12-3 or TRBV12-4 and TRBJ1-6; maybe TRBD1 (6 bases). Trimming stripped 5 bases from V and 0 bases from J, with 14 bases between. This CDR3 is 17 amino acids long. CDR3 sequence reads: CASSRVQGGSYNSPLHF. Here the CDR3 DNA reads TGTGCCAGCAGTCGCGTACAGGGAGGCTCCTATAATTCACCCCTCCACTTT.

This clonotype has more than one count but fewer than ten. The chain has TRBV11-3 and TRBJ2-5; no firm D call. Germline V gene sequence: CDR1 SGHNT, CDR2 YENEEA. CDR3 length: 15 amino acids. Trimming pared 1 base from V and 0 bases from J, leaving 9 bases between. The CDR3 coding sequence is TGTGCCAGCAGCTTAGTTACTGCGTACCAAGAGACCCAGTACTTC. Amino acids: CASSLVTAYQETQYF.

The chain combines TRBV6-1 with TRBJ2-7, with D unresolved. Trimming took 7 bases from V and 3 from J, leaving 13 bases between them. Germline-derived CDR1 and CDR2 are MNHNS and SASEGT. The CDR3 extends over 13 amino acids. In DNA, the CDR3 is TGTGCCAGCACCAAAGAGGTGGGCTACGAGCAGTACTTC. Its translation: CASTKEVGYEQYF.

V usage is TRBV6-1 and J usage is TRBJ1-2, with 8 positions matching TRBD1. The CDR3 extends over 15 amino acids. J gave up 8 bases and V 5 bases, and 13 bases lay outside the gene matches. Germline loops: CDR1 MNHNS, CDR2 SASEGT. CDR3 protein: CASSRRTGLQSGYTF. As DNA, the CDR3 is TGTGCCAGCAGTCGACGGACAGGGCTTCAGTCCGGCTACACCTTC.

The V and J genes are TRBV20-1 and TRBJ2-5; D is perhaps TRBD1 (6 bases). Trimming stripped 3 bases from V and 4 bases from J, with 15 bases between. This CDR3 is built from 14 residues. CDR1 is DFQATT, CDR2 SNEGSKA, per germline (reference sequence). CDR3 residues: CSASLRRGGETQYF. DNA for the CDR3: TGCAGTGCTAGTCTGCGCAGGGGCGGAGAGACCCAGTACTTC.